This T cell receptor (beta chain) was identified in a study of T cells in Graves' hyperthyroidism and ophthalmopathy (dated 2019 in TCRdb). In terms of the full investigation: Peripheral blood samples were taken at initial diagnosis, before any treatment was given. Thyroid tissue and blood T-cell repertoires from six Graves' hyperthyroidism patients were also compared in the study. Whether ophthalmopathy could be predicted prospectively was tested in an independent validation cohort made up of under 20 hyperthyroidism patients plus 17 patients who later progressed to ophthalmopathy. After sampling, hyperthyroidism patients received methimazole starting at 30 mg daily, and ophthalmopathy patients received high-dose intravenous methylprednisolone. For training and testing, the 100 or so patients in the discovery cohort were randomly divided in a 7:3 ratio. The paper describes TCR Vbeta CDR3 sequencing of 130 to 150 peripheral blood samples, made up of around 41 ophthalmopathy patients, over 70 hyperthyroidism patients and 17 progressor patients. TCR V-J signatures able to tell the groups apart were searched for in a discovery cohort of approximately 95 patients, of whom under 45 had Graves' ophthalmopathy and roughly 57 had stable Graves' hyperthyroidism. The investigation overall reported the following: Sample size was not statistically predetermined, and blinding of investigators to group allocation was not performed. Blood samples also contained most of the expanded thyroid clonotypes (frequency above 0.001), which suggests that blood repertoires may reflect thyroid immune responses. A model built on a 13 V-J signature distinguished ophthalmopathy from stable hyperthyroidism, reaching about 88% sensitivity and 81.08% specificity in cross-validation and 80%/75% in testing. In validation, the model predicted progression to ophthalmopathy with 65% to 71% sensitivity and 72.22% specificity, a median of around six months before onset.

Many counts were recorded for this clonotype. It has no known antigen specificity. There are no base qualities to consult, and no much larger clone falls within one base. CDR1 and CDR2, looked up from the germline V gene (reference sequence), are DFQATT and SNEGSKA. V is reduced by 0 bases and J by 1 base, leaving a spacing of 15 bases between them. From its cysteine to its phenylalanine, the CDR3 spans 16 amino acids. Left in the record is the CDR3 DNA by itself, 48 bases read in frame from the first base. Stable Graves' hyperthyroidism was defined as no progression to ophthalmopathy during 18 months of follow-up. Hyperthyroidism patients were newly diagnosed, with disease duration under 2 months, and aged 18 to 65 years. Exclusion was applied to patients with uncontrolled infections, other autoimmune diseases, pregnancy or lactation. Diagnoses relied on clinical symptoms, serum thyroxine and TRAb, thyroid ultrasound and orbital computed tomography. Ficoll-Paque density gradient centrifugation was used to isolate PBMCs from 8 to 10 ml of fresh peripheral blood. Trizol reagent was used to extract total RNA, and RNA quality was then checked on an Agilent 2100 Bioanalyzer.

The TCR beta CDR3 regions were amplified from RNA transcripts. The first round of RT-PCR for the TCR CDR3 was performed with the HTBI primer set and the Qiagen OneStep RT-PCR kit. Libraries were constructed in a second round of multiplex PCR, after which size selection and purification were performed. Paired-end sequencing of the libraries was performed with 100 bp reads on an Illumina HiSeq2000. For the original study's pipeline: SOAPnuke was used to process the raw data, throwing out any read that contained adapters or uncalled bases, had a mean Phred below 15, or lacked an exact constant-primer or identifier match. COPE v1.2.5 was used to merge high-quality paired reads, and clonotypes were defined as unique nucleotide sequences. MiTCR v1.1 was used to align clonotypes to the IMGT TRBV, TRBD and TRBJ reference segments. Only V-J combinations with frequency above 0.0001, covering roughly 99% of repertoires, were analysed. The TCS score was defined as the ratio of F50 (clonal expansion) to E x V (chaos), calculated using BLOSUM62-based TCRdist between CDR3 peptides within each V-J. Welch's t-statistics and random forest reduced some 510 V-J features to 13, which were used in a naive Bayes classifier (R e1071). The raw public data were reprocessed by TCRdb itself: fastp quality trimming at Q25, MiXCR clonotype calling, in-frame beta chains only. Entries that share a CDR3 protein sequence are merged under the most common genes and DNA. The V and J calls were not made by the authors but by TCRdb's processing. The sample contains 600,000 or so distinct CDR3 sequences, around 15% of them found a single time. 3.5% to 4% of the sample lies in the top ten.

The specimen sequenced was blood. The chain joins TRBV20-1 to TRBJ1-2; no D gene call is confident. The source of this sequence is a young woman with Graves' hyperthyroidism. The sequenced DNA is TGCAGTGCTAGAGATGATTCTGGGAAGCTTAACTATGGCTACACCTTC. Translated, this gives CSARDDSGKLNYGYTF.